Presented here are 20 T cell receptor beta chains from one specimen sequenced in a study of blood T cell repertoires in COVID-19. TCRdb keeps only in-frame clones here, not all; method: immunoSEQ multiplex PCR. Of about 300,000 clones in the sample, roughly 91% were seen once. What was sequenced was PBMCs or T cells enriched from blood (not recorded which). These receptors were collected from a woman aged 50 to 65 who had been exposed to COVID-19.

This sequence joins TRBV19 and TRBJ2-7, with 12 bases identical to TRBD1. This CDR3 has 15 residues. The germline V gene has CDR1 LNHDA and CDR2 SQIVND (reference sequence). V lost 4 bases, J lost 4 bases, and 5 bases stayed unmatched. The CDR3 DNA reads TGTGCCAGTAGTAAGGGACAGGGGGCAGGATACGAGCAGTACTTC. Protein sequence: CASSKGQGAGYEQYF.

This clone has a single count. The chain is built from TRBV5-1 and TRBJ2-1; perhaps TRBD2 as D (6 bases). Trimming shortened V by 1 base and J by 5 bases, and 16 bases separated the two germline ends. CDR3 length: 16 residues. In germline, CDR1 is SGHRS, CDR2 YFSETQ. CDR3 coding DNA: TGCGCCAGCAGCTTGCAATGGGCGGGGCAACACAATGAGCAGTTCTTC. Translation: CASSLQWAGQHNEQFF.

This clone was recorded only once. The rearrangement links TRBV28 to TRBJ1-5, with D possibly TRBD1 on 5 matching bases. The CDR3 length is 15 residues. Germline-derived CDR1 and CDR2 are MDHEN and SYDVKM. Trimming removed 3 bases at V and 0 bases at J, with 9 bases between. DNA for the CDR3: TGTGCCAGCAGTTTCTCTGGACATAGCAATCAGCCCCAGCATTTT. This gives the protein CASSFSGHSNQPQHF.

CDR3 loop: CASSTKTGQEQFF. The DNA for the CDR3 is TGTGCCAGCAGTACCAAGACAGGGCAGGAGCAGTTCTTC. This chain uses TRBV28 with TRBJ2-1; 7 bases line up with TRBD1. Losses at the gene ends were 5 bases for V and 10 bases for J; bases not matched to a gene: 8. The CDR3 loop spans 13 amino acids. Germline values: CDR1 MDHEN, CDR2 SYDVKM. The variable domain in full, completed from reference TRBV28 and TRBJ2-1, reads DVKVTQSSRYLVKRTGEKVFLECVQDMDHENMFWYRQDPGLGLRLIYFSYDVKMKEKGDIPEGYSVSREKKERFSLILESASTNQTSMYLCASSTKTGQEQFFGPGTRLTVL.

The J gene is TRBJ1-4, the V gene TRBV5-6, with 8 bases that match TRBD1. The CDR3 length is 16 residues. The germline V gene encodes CDR1 SGHDT and CDR2 YYEEEE. V shed 0 bases and J 7 bases; nucleotides not matched to a gene: 8. The CDR3 is CASSLARGQGTEKLFF. The CDR3 nucleotides read TGTGCCAGCAGCTTGGCCCGAGGACAGGGAACTGAAAAACTGTTTTTT.

The count of this clone is one. The chain's CDR3 is CASSSGLAGGQNEQFF. The CDR3 bases are TGTGCCAGCAGCTCAGGACTAGCGGGGGGGCAAAATGAGCAGTTCTTC. The chain combines TRBV11-3 with TRBJ2-1, with 15 bases aligning to TRBD2. The V gene end was trimmed by 4 bases and the J gene end by 7 bases; junction bases not matched to a gene: 5. The germline V gene has CDR1 SGHNT and CDR2 YENEEA. The CDR3 extends over 16 amino acids.

The chain combines TRBV18 with TRBJ1-3; 8 positions agree with TRBD1. CDR1 KGHSH and CDR2 LQKENI come from the germline V gene. Losses at the gene ends were 4 bases for V and 3 bases for J; bases not matched to a gene: 5. The CDR3 has 15 residues. The CDR3 DNA is TGTGCCAGCTCACAAATGGACAGGGATGGAAACACCATATATTTT. It specifies CASSQMDRDGNTIYF.

V gene TRBV6-2 or TRBV6-3 combines with J gene TRBJ2-7; no reliable D call. The CDR3 contains 14 residues. Germline assignment: CDR1 MNHEY and CDR2 SVGEGT. The V end was cut by 1 base, the J end by 5 bases, with 12 bases between. CDR3 sequence: CASSYLTVSNEQYF. Here the CDR3 DNA reads TGTGCCAGCAGTTACTTAACAGTTTCTAACGAGCAGTACTTC.

The rearrangement uses TRBV12-2 and TRBJ1-2; the table's D call, TRBD1, was not checked against the DNA. TRBV12-2 is assigned pseudogene status. This CDR3 is built from 18 residues. The CDR3 DNA reads as TGTGCAAGTCGCCACGATCCGGGACAGGGCCCTATTAACTATGGCTACACCTTC. This gives the protein CASRHDPGQGPINYGYTF.

The CDR3 region has the DNA TGTGCCAGTAGTGGGGGGACAGGGTCCCATGAGACCCAGTACTTC. It codes for CASSGGTGSHETQYF. The chain links TRBV19 to TRBJ2-5; 9 bases agree with TRBD1. CDR1 and CDR2 (germline): LNHDA, SQIVND (reference sequence). This CDR3 has 15 amino acids. With 5 bases clipped from V and 5 bases from J, the junction kept 9 bases outside the gene matches. Full variable domain (remainder filled in from reference TRBV19 and TRBJ2-5): DGGITQSPKYLFRKEGQNVTLSCEQNLNHDAMYWYRQDPGQGLRLIYYSQIVNDFQKGDIAEGYSVSREKKESFPLTVTSAQKNPTAFYLCASSGGTGSHETQYFGPGTRLLVL.

The V call is TRBV7-9, the J call TRBJ1-3; D is undetermined. V lost 2 bases to trimming and J lost 2 bases, with 10 bases between them. The CDR3 extends over 15 amino acids. Germline V gene data show CDR1 as SEHNR and CDR2 as FQNEAQ (reference sequence). The CDR3 nucleotides are TGTGCCAGCAGCTTACAGGCCCGCACTGGAAACACCATATATTTT. It specifies CASSLQARTGNTIYF.

The gene calls are TRBV28 and TRBJ2-7; 8 bases are a match to TRBD1. The CDR3 runs 15 residues. Germline CDR1 reads MDHEN; CDR2 reads SYDVKM. Unmatched junction bases numbered 6, after V lost 5 bases and J lost 0 bases. The CDR3 nucleotides are TGTGCCAGCAGTCCCAGGACAGGGAGCTCCTACGAGCAGTACTTC. Its protein product is CASSPRTGSSYEQYF.

The gene calls are TRBV19 and TRBJ1-6, with D possibly TRBD1 on 5 matching bases. The V end lost 5 bases, the J end lost 7 bases, and 18 bases lay between the germline ends. The CDR3 has 16 residues. Germline V gene sequence: CDR1 LNHDA, CDR2 SQIVND (reference sequence). CDR3 coding DNA: TGTGCCAGTAGTTCTTGGTTGGGGCAGGGAAATTCACCCCTCCACTTT. It translates to CASSSWLGQGNSPLHF.

The rearrangement uses TRBV7-9 and TRBJ2-5, with a tentative D call TRBD1 (6 bases). Trimming cost V 5 bases and J 5 bases, with 12 bases left between them. CDR3 length: 13 residues. CDR1 is SEHNR, CDR2 FQNEAQ, per germline (reference sequence). The CDR3 nucleotides are TGTGCCAGCAGCGACAGGTTTTGGGAGACCCAGTACTTC. Its protein product is CASSDRFWETQYF.

The V and J genes are TRBV19 and TRBJ2-6; D unclear. The CDR3 has 15 residues. V gave up 3 bases and J gave up 2 bases, with 8 bases separating them. Germline-derived CDR1 and CDR2 are LNHDA and SQIVND (reference sequence). CDR3 sequence reads: CASSIATAGANVLTF. CDR3 sequence (DNA): TGTGCCAGTAGTATTGCTACCGCTGGGGCCAACGTCCTGACTTTC.

The rearrangement joins TRBV7-9 to TRBJ2-1; a possible D gene is TRBD2 (5 bases). Germline-derived CDR1 and CDR2 are SEHNR and FQNEAQ (reference sequence). The CDR3 has 11 amino acids. This chain's CDR3 is CGRAPYNEQFF. DNA for the CDR3: TGTGGGCGGGCCCCCTACAATGAGCAGTTCTTC. Full variable domain (remainder filled in from reference TRBV7-9 and TRBJ2-1): DTGVSQNPRHKITKRGQNVTFRCDPISEHNRLYWYRQTLGQGPEFLTYFQNEAQLEKSRLLSDRFSAERPKGSFSTLEIQRTEQGDSAMYLCGRAPYNEQFFGPGTRLTVL.

The CDR3 region has the DNA TGTGCCAGCAGCCAACTCGTGAGACAGCACACTGAAGCTTTCTTT. Its translation: CASSQLVRQHTEAFF. The chain combines TRBV3-1 (or the pseudogene TRBV3-2) with TRBJ1-1; tentative D call: TRBD1 (5 bases). The CDR3 totals 15 residues. Germline values: CDR1 LGHDT, CDR2 YNNKEL (reference sequence). Between the trimmed V and J ends, which lost 2 bases and 3 bases, there was a span of 13 bases.

This chain joins TRBV6-2 or TRBV6-3 and TRBJ2-3; the match to TRBD2 covers 12 bases. V lost 4 bases and J lost 6; bases outside the gene matches: 14. The CDR3 is 18 residues long. The germline CDR1 and CDR2 sequences are MNHEY and SVGEGT. CDR3 in amino acids: CASSSLGLAGGQLDTQYF. CDR3 in DNA: TGTGCCAGCAGTTCCCTGGGACTAGCGGGCGGACAGTTGGATACGCAGTATTTT.

Of note for this clone: Other DNA sequences in this specimen translate into the identical CDR3. The rearrangement uses TRBV30 and TRBJ2-7; D is undetermined. Germline V gene lookup returns CDR1 GTSNPN and CDR2 SVGIG (reference sequence). The CDR3 totals 12 residues. The V and J ends lost 0 bases and 2 bases respectively, with 5 bases between them. The CDR3 nucleotides read TGTGCCTGGAGTGTTAGAGCCTACGAGCAGTACTTC. It specifies CAWSVRAYEQYF.

The V gene is TRBV4-1, the J gene TRBJ2-3; 13 positions agree with TRBD2. The CDR3 contains 17 residues. V was pared by 1 base and J by 4 bases, with 5 bases of the junction left unmatched. Germline lookup yields CDR1 MGHRA and CDR2 YSYEKL. The CDR3 spells CASSQAPGLAGADTQYF. The CDR3 nucleotides are TGCGCCAGCAGCCAAGCCCCCGGACTAGCGGGGGCAGATACGCAGTATTTT.